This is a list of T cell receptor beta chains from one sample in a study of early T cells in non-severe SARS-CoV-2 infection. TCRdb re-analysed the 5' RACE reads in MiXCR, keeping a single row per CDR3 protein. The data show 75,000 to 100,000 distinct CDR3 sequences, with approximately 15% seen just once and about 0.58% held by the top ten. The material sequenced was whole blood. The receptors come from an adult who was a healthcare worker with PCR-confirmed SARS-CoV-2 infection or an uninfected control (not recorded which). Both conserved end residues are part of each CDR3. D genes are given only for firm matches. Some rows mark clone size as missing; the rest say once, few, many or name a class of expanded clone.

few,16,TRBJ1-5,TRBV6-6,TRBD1,TGTGCCAGCAGTACCTTCGGACAGGATAGCAATCAGCCCCAGCATTTT,CASSTFGQDSNQPQHF
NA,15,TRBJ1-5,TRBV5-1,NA,TGCGCCAGCAGCTTGGGCGATGGTAGCAATCAGCCCCAGCATTTT,CASSLGDGSNQPQHF
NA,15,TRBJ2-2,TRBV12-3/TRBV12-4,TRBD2,TGTGCCAGCCGTACCGGGGGGACGAACACCGGGGAGCTGTTTTTT,CASRTGGTNTGELFF
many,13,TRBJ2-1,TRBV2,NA,TGTGCCAGCAGCCCAGTGGGGGGCAATGAGCAGTTCTTC,CASSPVGGNEQFF
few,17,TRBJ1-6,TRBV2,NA,TGTGCCAGCAGTGAGCTCTCGGGGGGGTTAAATAATTCACCCCTCCACTTT,CASSELSGGLNNSPLHF
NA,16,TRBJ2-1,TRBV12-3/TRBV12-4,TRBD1,TGTGCCAGCAGTCCCATCCTTAGGACAGGGAACAATGAGCAGTTCTTC,CASSPILRTGNNEQFF
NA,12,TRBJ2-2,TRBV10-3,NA,TGTGCCATCAGTACAGAAGTCGGGGAGCTGTTTTTT,CAISTEVGELFF
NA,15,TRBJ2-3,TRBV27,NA,TGTGCCAGCAGTTTAGTCAGGGCGAAGACAGATACGCAGTATTTT,CASSLVRAKTDTQYF
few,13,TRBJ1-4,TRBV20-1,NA,TGCAGTGCTAGACGATCTGGGGGTGAAAAACTGTTTTTT,CSARRSGGEKLFF
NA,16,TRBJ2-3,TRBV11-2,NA,TGTGCCAGCAGCTTTGCCCAGTCAGGACACACAGATACGCAGTATTTT,CASSFAQSGHTDTQYF
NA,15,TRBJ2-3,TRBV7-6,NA,TGTGCCAGCAGCTTGAATACAGGTCATACAGATACGCAGTATTTT,CASSLNTGHTDTQYF
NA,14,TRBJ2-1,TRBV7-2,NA,TGTGCCAGCAGCTTAGCGCGACGCGACAATGAGCAGTTCTTC,CASSLARRDNEQFF
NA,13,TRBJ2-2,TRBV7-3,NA,TGTGCCAGCAGCTTATTCCACACCGGGGAGCTGTTTTTT,CASSLFHTGELFF